These 23 T cell receptor beta chains were sequenced from one sample in a study of tumor-infiltrating lymphocytes in primary liver carcinoma. Using a constant-region primer together with ProtoScript II reverse transcriptase, TCR beta cDNA was made from 500 to 650 ng of total RNA. ARM-PCR was slightly modified, and three nested multiplex PCR rounds with it gave rise to the TCR beta libraries. A C-beta reverse primer was combined with TRBV1-TRBV30 forward primers in the first two PCR rounds, and each round had 10 cycles. TCRdb fed the multiplex PCR reads into MiXCR, producing one record per CDR3 protein. The sample lists about 120,000 distinct CDR3 sequences, about two thirds occurring once. Scientists recovered RNA and DNA together from approximately 20-30 mg of unsorted bulk tissue. The specimen was tumor-adjacent normal liver tissue. The receptor source for this set is a woman in her sixties with primary liver carcinoma and hepatitis B virus infection.

As to this clonotype: A read error is possible here, since a much larger clone lies one base away. J is TRBJ2-7 and V is TRBV28, with a weak D call TRBD1 (5 bases). Germline CDR1 reads MDHEN; CDR2 reads SYDVKM. The CDR3 is 12 residues long. The DNA of the CDR3 is TGTGCCGGCAGTTTACCAGGGAACGAGCAGTACTTC. This sequence encodes CAGSLPGNEQYF.

In regard to this clonotype: A much larger clone sits a single nucleotide away, making a read error possible. No conserved phenylalanine or tryptophan ends this CDR3, so it is likely a read error. This chain connects TRBV5-1 to TRBJ2-2, with D perhaps matching TRBD2 (6 bases). The CDR3 has 14 amino acids. The germline V gene has CDR1 SGHRS and CDR2 YFSETQ. Between the trimmed V and J ends, which lost 4 bases and 5 bases, there was a span of 12 bases. CDR3 DNA: TGCGCCAGCAGCCTTCCGGGAGTTACCGGGGAGCTGTTTTAT. Its protein product is CASSLPGVTGELFY.

In regard to this clonotype: This likely comes from a read error, as the CDR3 has no conserved phenylalanine or tryptophan at its end. The genes are TRBV12-3 or TRBV12-4 and TRBJ2-2, with 7 bases identical to TRBD2. The CDR3 covers 13 residues. V trimming: 4 bases; J trimming: 6 bases; junction bases outside the gene matches: 2. The CDR3 nucleotides are TGTGCCAGCAGTTCGGGGGGTCCCGGGGAGCTGTTTTCT. It specifies CASSSGGPGELFS.

As regards this clonotype: A read error may produce the germline difference seen at one junction end. This chain connects TRBV28 to TRBJ2-2, with TRBD1 identical over 7 bases. Germline V gene lookup returns CDR1 MDHEN and CDR2 SYDVKM. The CDR3 totals 13 residues. The chain's CDR3 is CAIRDSYIGELFF. DNA for the CDR3: TGTGCCATCAGGGACAGTTACATCGGGGAACTGTTTTTT.

This chain links TRBV11-1 with TRBJ2-1; no firm D call. The CDR3 contains 13 residues. Per germline, CDR1 SGHAT and CDR2 FQDESV (reference sequence). This CDR3 reads CAGSSRSGDEQFF. CDR3 bases: TGTGCTGGCAGCTCAAGGTCGGGCGATGAGCAGTTCTTC.

Comments on this clonotype: This may arise from a read error, as a much more abundant clone is one base away. The chain employs TRBV5-1 and TRBJ2-3, with TRBD2 identical over 7 bases. This CDR3 spans 15 amino acids. Trimming took 4 bases from V and 0 from J; bases not matched to a gene: 5. CDR1 is SGHRS and CDR2 is YFSETQ in the germline V gene. The CDR3 nucleotides read TGCGCCAGCAGCAAGGGACTATCTAGCACAGATACGCAGTATTTT. Translated: CASSKGLSSTDTQYF.

Comment on this clonotype: Germline is not matched at one junction end, which may reflect a read error. The chain is built from TRBV5-4 and TRBJ2-3, with TRBD2 identical over 10 bases. The CDR3 is 16 residues long. Looked up from germline, CDR1 is SGHNT and CDR2 is YYREEE (reference sequence). The CDR3, as DNA: TGTGACAGCAGCCTGAGCGGGAGGGGTGGGATAGATACGCAGTATTTT. Its translation: CDSSLSGRGGIDTQYF.

Concerning this clonotype itself: A junction boundary mismatches the germline segment, possibly from a read error. The gene calls are TRBV6-5 and TRBJ1-1; D gene uncertain. CDR1 MNHEY and CDR2 SVGAGI come from the germline V gene. This CDR3 is built from 16 residues. In DNA form, the CDR3 reads TGTGCCTGCAGTTACGACTTGGGAGACACGACGACTGAAGCTTTCTTT. This gives the protein CACSYDLGDTTTEAFF.

This clonotype has a handful of counts. In DNA form, the CDR3 reads TGTGCCAGCAGTGAAGTTTTGCGGAGTCGGCGGGATACGCAGTATTTT. This gives the protein CASSEVLRSRRDTQYF. The rearrangement joins TRBV6-1 to TRBJ2-3; no firm D call. CDR3 length: 16 amino acids. V was trimmed by 1 base and J by 6 bases, leaving 17 bases between them. Germline CDR1 and CDR2: MNHNS and SASEGT.

As concerns this clonotype: Relative to the germline gene, one junction end is altered; a read error may explain this. V gene TRBV11-2 combines with J gene TRBJ1-2; D is unclear. The CDR3 contains 14 residues. CDR1 is SGHAT and CDR2 is FQNNGV in the germline V gene. In DNA form, the CDR3 reads TGCGCCAGCAGCTTAACAGAGTCGGACCATGGCTACACCTTC. Its protein is CASSLTESDHGYTF.

This clonotype came up many times. This sequence joins TRBV12-3 or TRBV12-4 and TRBJ2-2; 7 bases are a match to TRBD2. The V gene end was trimmed by 5 bases and the J gene end by 4 bases; junction bases not matched to a gene: 7. The CDR3 has 15 amino acids. The CDR3: CASSLVGGGTGELFF. CDR3 in DNA: TGTGCCAGCAGTCTCGTGGGCGGGGGCACCGGGGAGCTGTTTTTT.

The J gene is TRBJ2-1, the V gene TRBV12-3 or TRBV12-4; 10 nucleotides line up with TRBD2. J lost 6 bases, V lost 7 bases, and 9 bases had no gene match. The CDR3 consists of 15 residues. DNA for the CDR3: TGTGCCAGCACTTCGGGGCTAGCGGGAGTCAATGAGCAGTTCTTC. Protein product: CASTSGLAGVNEQFF.

With respect to this clonotype: A read error may be the cause here, since a much bigger clone is one base away. This sequence joins TRBV28 and TRBJ1-1, with TRBD1 matching over 11 bases. CDR3 length: 13 amino acids. Germline CDR1 is MDHEN and CDR2 is SYDVKM. CDR3 nucleotides: TGTGTCAGCAGTTTGAGGACAGGGGGCGAGGCTTTCTTT. Translated: CVSSLRTGGEAFF.

Regarding this clonotype: A much larger clone is a single base away; this may be a read error. The chain uses TRBV10-2 and TRBJ1-4; 8 bases fit TRBD1. The V and J ends lost 6 bases and 6 bases, in that order; junction bases with no gene match: 9. The germline V gene has CDR1 WSHSY and CDR2 SAAADI. The CDR3 extends over 15 amino acids. CDR3 in amino acids: CASRQQGVADEKLFF. CDR3 DNA sequence: TGCGCCAGCAGACAACAGGGGGTGGCGGATGAAAAACTGTTTTTT.

The CDR3 sequence is CSSDSALYGYTF. The CDR3 DNA follows: TGCAGCTCAGACAGTGCCCTTTATGGCTACACCTTC. The gene calls are TRBV20-1 and TRBJ1-2, with TRBD1 as a possible D gene (5 bases). The CDR3 has 12 amino acids. CDR1 is DFQATT and CDR2 is SNEGSKA in the germline V gene (reference sequence).

In the case of this clonotype: One junction end does not reproduce the germline sequence, and a read error may be involved. This chain links TRBV4-2 with TRBJ2-1, with unresolved D. The CDR3 length is 17 residues. Germline CDR1 LGHNA, CDR2 YNFKEQ. CDR3 nucleotide sequence: TGTGCCAGCAACCAAGATTCCCTAGTGGGAACATACAATGAGCAGTTCTTC. This translates into CASNQDSLVGTYNEQFF.

The chain joins TRBV11-2 to TRBJ2-7, with unresolved D. This CDR3 has 13 residues. Germline V gene sequence: CDR1 SGHAT, CDR2 FQNNGV. This CDR3 is CDSNLDWTYEQYF. The CDR3 bases are TGTGACAGTAACTTAGATTGGACCTACGAGCAGTACTTC.

This clonotype was observed many times. The conserved closing phenylalanine or tryptophan is absent in this CDR3, likely reflecting a read error. This chain joins TRBV4-2 and TRBJ2-2; the D is unclear. Trimming took 4 bases from V and 3 from J, leaving 15 bases between them. Germline-derived CDR1 and CDR2 are LGHNA and YNFKEQ. The CDR3 loop spans 16 amino acids. The CDR3 region is CASSRESEAYTGELFS. Written as DNA, the CDR3 is TGTGCCAGCAGCCGAGAATCGGAAGCGTACACCGGGGAGCTGTTTTCT.

The chain employs TRBV29-1 and TRBJ2-1; D may correspond to TRBD1 or TRBD2 (6 bases each). The CDR3 spans 13 residues. CDR1 and CDR2 (germline): SQVTM, ANQGSEA. The germline V and J ends were trimmed by 7 bases and 4 bases, with 14 bases remaining between them. CDR3 in amino acids: CSAPGASYNEQFF. In DNA, the CDR3 is TGCAGCGCCCCGGGGGCCAGTTACAATGAGCAGTTCTTC.

This clonotype was seen just once. One junction end disagrees with the germline gene, perhaps due to a read error. The V call is TRBV12-5, the J call TRBJ2-3, with 7 bases identical to TRBD1. Germline V gene lookup returns CDR1 LGHNT and CDR2 FRNRAP. The CDR3 spans 13 residues. CDR3 sequence (DNA): TGTGCTAGTGGAGGACAGGTCACAGATACGGAGTACTTT. Encoded protein: CASGGQVTDTEYF. Together with reference TRBV12-5 and TRBJ2-3, the CDR3 gives the full variable domain: DARVTQTPRHKVTEMGQEVTMRCQPILGHNTVFWYRQTMMQGLELLAYFRNRAPLDDSGMPKDRFSAEMPDATLATLKIQPSEPRDSAVYFCASGGQVTDTEYFGPGTRLTVL.

On this clonotype itself: A read error is possible here, since a much larger clone lies one base away. The chain is built from TRBV10-3 and TRBJ2-7, with a weak D call TRBD1 (5 bases). Germline assignment: CDR1 ENHRY and CDR2 SYGVKD. The CDR3 covers 12 residues. Deletions cut 4 bases from V and 6 bases from J, with 10 bases between. The CDR3 DNA reads as TGTGCCATCAGTGTGGTAGGGGTCGAGCAGTACTTC. Its translation: CAISVVGVEQYF.

A remark on this clonotype: One end of the junction does not line up with germline, which may come from a read error. The V call is TRBV5-6, the J call TRBJ2-7; TRBD1 matches 8 bases. CDR1 SGHDT and CDR2 YYEEEE come from the germline V gene. The CDR3 spans 14 residues. CDR3 region: CASCFDRGNCEQYF. The CDR3 DNA sequence: TGTGCCAGCTGCTTCGACAGGGGAAACTGCGAACAGTACTTC.

To note about this clonotype: As the CDR3 is not closed by the conserved phenylalanine or tryptophan, this likely results from a read error. CDR3 in DNA: TGCAGTGCTAGGACCCGGGAGGGCCTCTCTAATGAGCAGTTCCTC. Protein sequence: CSARTREGLSNEQFL. The chain couples TRBV20-1 to TRBJ2-1; 8 bases map to TRBD2. The V and J ends lost 3 bases and 7 bases, in that order; junction bases with no gene match: 11. Germline V lookup: CDR1 DFQATT, CDR2 SNEGSKA (reference sequence). This CDR3 spans 15 amino acids.